Shown below are 11 T cell receptor beta chains from a single sample sequenced in a study of T cell responses to AZD1222 COVID-19 vaccine. Clones were read by immunoSEQ multiplex PCR, and TCRdb kept only the in-frame ones, dropping some. The sample includes 150,000 to 200,000 clones, about 90% of them seen just once. The sequencing here drew on peripheral blood, taken on day 0 of MenACWY control vaccination. The receptor set was obtained from an adult in good health.

The chain joins TRBV6-5 to TRBJ2-2, with 10 bases aligning to TRBD1. This CDR3 is built from 15 residues. Germline assignment: CDR1 MNHEY and CDR2 SVGAGI. V shed 5 bases and J 8 bases; nucleotides not matched to a gene: 8. The CDR3 coding sequence is TGTGCCAGCAGTAGGGGACAGGGGTTAAGGGGGGAGCTGTTTTTT. As protein: CASSRGQGLRGELFF.

V is TRBV3-1 (or the pseudogene TRBV3-2) and J is TRBJ2-1, with a possible D match to TRBD2 (6 bases). In germline, CDR1 is LGHDT, CDR2 YNNKEL (reference sequence). The V gene lost 4 bases and the J gene lost 0 bases, with 19 bases spanning the gap. CDR3 length equals 18 residues. DNA of the CDR3: TGTGCCAGCAGCCCGCCCCCGGGGGTAGGGCACTCCTACAATGAGCAGTTCTTC. Translating it yields CASSPPPGVGHSYNEQFF.

Written as DNA, the CDR3 is TGTGCCTGGAGTGTGGGGGAGGGCGATGAGCAGTTCTTC. Translating it yields CAWSVGEGDEQFF. The chain employs TRBV30 and TRBJ2-1; TRBD2 matches 7 bases. The CDR3 loop spans 13 amino acids. The V gene end was trimmed by 0 bases and the J gene end by 8 bases; junction bases not matched to a gene: 4. Germline values: CDR1 GTSNPN, CDR2 SVGIG (reference sequence).

This clone was observed a few times. This chain connects TRBV7-2 to TRBJ1-5; no reliable D call. Trimming stripped 8 bases from V and 4 bases from J, with 15 bases between. The CDR3 is made up of 14 amino acids. Germline lookup yields CDR1 SGHTA and CDR2 FQGNSA. The CDR3 coding sequence is TGTGCCAGCTGTCCCGGGTCCAATAATCAGCCCCAGCATTTT. This gives the protein CASCPGSNNQPQHF.

This clone was observed a handful of times. V and J are TRBV11-2 and TRBJ1-6; no firm D call. This CDR3 is built from 15 residues. Trimming shortened V by 0 bases and J by 4 bases, and 7 bases separated the two germline ends. Germline V gene sequence: CDR1 SGHAT, CDR2 FQNNGV. CDR3 region: CASSLDSGYNSPLHF. The CDR3 DNA sequence: TGTGCCAGCAGCTTAGATAGCGGTTATAATTCACCCCTCCACTTT.

V and J are TRBV27 and TRBJ1-1, with D possibly being TRBD1 (5 bases). CDR1 is MNHEY, CDR2 SMNVEV, per germline (reference sequence). This CDR3 spans 13 amino acids. The germline V and J ends were trimmed by 6 bases and 1 base, with 9 bases remaining between them. This chain's CDR3 is CASSLGQNTEAFF. The CDR3, as DNA: TGTGCCAGCAGCCTAGGACAGAACACTGAAGCTTTCTTT.

The CDR3 DNA reads as TGTGCCAGTAGTATTACCAGGAACACTGAAGCTTTCTTT. Translation gives CASSITRNTEAFF. The chain has TRBV19 and TRBJ1-1; no clear D. The CDR3 has 13 amino acids. From germline, CDR1 is LNHDA and CDR2 SQIVND (reference sequence). The V end lost 3 bases, the J end lost 1 base, and 6 bases lay between the germline ends.

V usage is TRBV9 and J usage is TRBJ1-2; no clear D gene. V was pared by 0 bases and J by 4 bases, with 10 bases between. This CDR3 is 14 amino acids long. The germline gives CDR1 SGDLS, CDR2 YYNGEE. The CDR3 sequence is CASSVAGSSYGYTF. The CDR3 coding sequence is TGTGCCAGCAGCGTAGCGGGGTCAAGCTATGGCTACACCTTC.

The chain uses TRBV6-8 and TRBJ2-3; no clear D. The ends were cut back, 6 bases at V and 13 bases at J, with 14 bases in the middle. Germline V gene sequence: CDR1 MNHGY, CDR2 SAAAGT. The CDR3 is 11 amino acids. CDR3 sequence reads: CASRPRNGKYF. CDR3 DNA: TGTGCCAGCAGACCACGTAACGGTAAGTATTTT.

This clone has just one count. The rearrangement joins TRBV27 to TRBJ2-7; 7 nucleotides match TRBD2. CDR1 and CDR2 (germline): MNHEY, SMNVEV (reference sequence). Unmatched junction bases numbered 3, after V lost 5 bases and J lost 2 bases. The CDR3 spans 13 residues. CDR3 region: CASSRLAPYEQYF. The DNA of the CDR3 is TGTGCCAGCAGTAGACTAGCCCCCTACGAGCAGTACTTC.

This chain links TRBV10-3 with TRBJ2-6; 8 nucleotides line up with TRBD1. CDR3 size: 17 residues. J gave up 0 bases and V 4 bases, and 5 bases lay outside the gene matches. Germline CDR1 is ENHRY and CDR2 is SYGVKD. In nucleotides, the CDR3 is TGTGCCATCAGTGCTGGACAGGGAAACTCTGGGGCCAACGTCCTGACTTTC. The encoded protein is CAISAGQGNSGANVLTF.